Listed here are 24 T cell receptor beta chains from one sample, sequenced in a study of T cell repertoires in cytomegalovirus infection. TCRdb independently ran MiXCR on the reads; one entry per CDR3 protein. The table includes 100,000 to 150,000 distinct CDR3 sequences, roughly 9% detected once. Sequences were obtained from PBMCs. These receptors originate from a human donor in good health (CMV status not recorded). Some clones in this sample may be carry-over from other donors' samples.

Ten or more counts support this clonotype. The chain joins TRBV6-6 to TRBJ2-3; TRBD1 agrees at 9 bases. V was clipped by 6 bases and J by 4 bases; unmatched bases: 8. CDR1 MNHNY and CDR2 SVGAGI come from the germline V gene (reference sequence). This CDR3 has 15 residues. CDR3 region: CASSKGQGWADTQYF. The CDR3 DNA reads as TGTGCCAGCAGCAAGGGACAGGGATGGGCAGATACGCAGTATTTT.

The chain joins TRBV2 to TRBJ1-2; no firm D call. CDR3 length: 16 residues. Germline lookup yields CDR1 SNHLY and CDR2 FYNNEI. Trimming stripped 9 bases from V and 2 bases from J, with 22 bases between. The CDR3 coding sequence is TGTGCCAGTACGCGAGAGAGGACGCAAGACAACTATGGCTACACCTTC. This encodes CASTRERTQDNYGYTF.

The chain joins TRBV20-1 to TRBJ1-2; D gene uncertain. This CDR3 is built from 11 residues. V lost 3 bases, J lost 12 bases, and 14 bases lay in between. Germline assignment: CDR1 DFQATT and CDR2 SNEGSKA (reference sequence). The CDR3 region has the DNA TGCAGTGCTAGGGCGGAGGATTCAGACACCTTC. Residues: CSARAEDSDTF.

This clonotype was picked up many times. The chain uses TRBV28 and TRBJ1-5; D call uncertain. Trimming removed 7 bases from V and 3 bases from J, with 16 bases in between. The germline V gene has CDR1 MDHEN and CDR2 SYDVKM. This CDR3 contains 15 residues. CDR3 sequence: CASTLEGGINQPQHF. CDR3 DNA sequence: TGTGCCAGCACCCTTGAGGGAGGGATCAATCAGCCCCAGCATTTT. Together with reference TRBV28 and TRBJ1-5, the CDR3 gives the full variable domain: DVKVTQSSRYLVKRTGEKVFLECVQDMDHENMFWYRQDPGLGLRLIYFSYDVKMKEKGDIPEGYSVSREKKERFSLILESASTNQTSMYLCASTLEGGINQPQHFGDGTRLSIL.

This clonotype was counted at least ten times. The CDR3 coding sequence is TGTGCCAGTAGGACGGGACAGGGGACGAATCAGCCCCAGCATTTT. It translates to CASRTGQGTNQPQHF. The chain links TRBV19 to TRBJ1-5, with TRBD1 identical over 10 bases. The V and J ends lost 6 bases and 4 bases, in that order; junction bases with no gene match: 6. This CDR3 contains 15 residues. CDR1 and CDR2 from the germline V gene are LNHDA and SQIVND (reference sequence).

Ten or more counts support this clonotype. The CDR3 here is CASNDRVNTEAFF. CDR3 nucleotide sequence: TGTGCCAGTAATGACAGGGTGAACACTGAAGCTTTCTTT. The rearrangement uses TRBV19 and TRBJ1-1, with TRBD1 identical over 7 bases. After removal of 7 bases from V and 0 bases from J, the junction contained 2 bases not matched to a gene. The CDR3 is made up of 13 amino acids. Germline V gene lookup returns CDR1 LNHDA and CDR2 SQIVND (reference sequence). Variable domain in full (rest from reference TRBV19 and TRBJ1-1): DGGITQSPKYLFRKEGQNVTLSCEQNLNHDAMYWYRQDPGQGLRLIYYSQIVNDFQKGDIAEGYSVSREKKESFPLTVTSAQKNPTAFYLCASNDRVNTEAFFGQGTRLTVV.

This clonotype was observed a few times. The CDR3 loop is CSADTGTSGGGESSYNEQFF. Here the CDR3 DNA reads TGCAGTGCGGACACCGGGACTAGCGGGGGGGGAGAGAGCTCCTACAATGAGCAGTTCTTC. The V and J genes are TRBV20-1 and TRBJ2-1, with 16 nucleotides matching TRBD2. The CDR3 runs to 20 residues. Germline V gene lookup returns CDR1 DFQATT and CDR2 SNEGSKA (reference sequence). J gave up 0 bases and V 6 bases, and 14 bases lay outside the gene matches.

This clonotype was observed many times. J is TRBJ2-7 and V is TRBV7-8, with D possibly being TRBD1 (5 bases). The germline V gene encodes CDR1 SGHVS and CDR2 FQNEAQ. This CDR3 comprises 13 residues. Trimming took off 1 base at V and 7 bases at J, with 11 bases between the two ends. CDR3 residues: CASSLEVPGEQYF. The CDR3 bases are TGTGCCAGCAGCTTAGAGGTGCCAGGGGAGCAGTACTTC.

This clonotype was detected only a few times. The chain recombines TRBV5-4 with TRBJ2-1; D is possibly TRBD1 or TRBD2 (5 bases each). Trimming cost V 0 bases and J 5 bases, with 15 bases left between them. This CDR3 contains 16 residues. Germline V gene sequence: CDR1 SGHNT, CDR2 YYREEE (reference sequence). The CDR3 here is CASSLGGTMNHNEQFF. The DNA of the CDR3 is TGTGCCAGCAGCTTGGGGGGGACCATGAACCACAATGAGCAGTTCTTC.

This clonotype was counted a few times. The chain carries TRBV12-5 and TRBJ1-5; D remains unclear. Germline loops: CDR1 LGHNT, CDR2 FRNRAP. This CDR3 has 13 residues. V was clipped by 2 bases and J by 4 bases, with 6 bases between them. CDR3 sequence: CASGLSENQPQHF. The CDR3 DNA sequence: TGTGCTAGTGGTTTGTCCGAGAATCAGCCCCAGCATTTT.

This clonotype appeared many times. CDR3 in DNA: TGTGCCAGCAGCCCCGGACACAGCAATCAGCCCCAGCATTTT. Translation: CASSPGHSNQPQHF. The V gene is TRBV7-2, the J gene TRBJ1-5, with D perhaps TRBD1 (5 bases). Germline CDR1 is SGHTA and CDR2 is FQGNSA. The CDR3 has 14 residues. The germline V and J ends were trimmed by 5 bases and 1 base, with 9 bases remaining between them.

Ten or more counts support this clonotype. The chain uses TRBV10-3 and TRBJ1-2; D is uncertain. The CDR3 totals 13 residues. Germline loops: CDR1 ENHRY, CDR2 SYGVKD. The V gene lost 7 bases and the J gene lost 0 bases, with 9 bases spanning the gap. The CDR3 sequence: CAITQRANYGYTF. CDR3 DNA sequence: TGTGCCATCACCCAGAGAGCTAACTATGGCTACACCTTC.

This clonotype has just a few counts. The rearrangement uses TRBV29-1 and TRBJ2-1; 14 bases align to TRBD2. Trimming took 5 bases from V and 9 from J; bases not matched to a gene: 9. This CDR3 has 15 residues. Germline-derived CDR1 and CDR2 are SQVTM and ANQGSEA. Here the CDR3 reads CSVRTSGGPFGEQFF. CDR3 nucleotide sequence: TGCAGCGTTCGGACTAGCGGGGGGCCTTTTGGTGAGCAGTTCTTC.

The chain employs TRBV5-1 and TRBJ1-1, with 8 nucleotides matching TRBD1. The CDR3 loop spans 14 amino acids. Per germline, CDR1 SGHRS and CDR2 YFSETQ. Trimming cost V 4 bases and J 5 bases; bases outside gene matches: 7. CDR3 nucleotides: TGCGCCAGCAGCGAGCAGGGGGCGCGGACTGAAGCTTTCTTT. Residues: CASSEQGARTEAFF.

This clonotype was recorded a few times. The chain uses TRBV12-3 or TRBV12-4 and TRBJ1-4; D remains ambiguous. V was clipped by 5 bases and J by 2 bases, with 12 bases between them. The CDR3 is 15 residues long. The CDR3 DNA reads TGTGCCAGCAGTGAGCGGGTTCGGACTAATGAAAAACTGTTTTTT. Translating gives CASSERVRTNEKLFF.

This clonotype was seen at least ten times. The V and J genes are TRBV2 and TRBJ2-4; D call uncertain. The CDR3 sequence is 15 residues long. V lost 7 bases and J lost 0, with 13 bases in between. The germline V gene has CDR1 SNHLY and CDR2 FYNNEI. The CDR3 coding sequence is TGTGCCAGCAACCCTGACAACTTAGCCAAAAACATTCAGTACTTC. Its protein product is CASNPDNLAKNIQYF.

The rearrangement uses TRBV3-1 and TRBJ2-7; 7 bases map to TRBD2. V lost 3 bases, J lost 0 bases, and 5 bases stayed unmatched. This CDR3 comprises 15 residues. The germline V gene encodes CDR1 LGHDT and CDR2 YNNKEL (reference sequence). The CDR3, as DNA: TGTGCCAGCAGCCAGATAGCGGGCCCCTCCTACGAGCAGTACTTC. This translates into CASSQIAGPSYEQYF.

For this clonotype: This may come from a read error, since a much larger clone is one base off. CDR3 bases: TGTGCCACCTTAGGGACGTGGGACTATGGCTACACCTTC. Residues: CATLGTWDYGYTF. The V gene is TRBV12-3 or TRBV12-4, the J gene TRBJ1-2; weak D call: TRBD1 (5 bases). The CDR3 spans 13 residues. V was pared by 10 bases and J by 3 bases, with 15 bases between.

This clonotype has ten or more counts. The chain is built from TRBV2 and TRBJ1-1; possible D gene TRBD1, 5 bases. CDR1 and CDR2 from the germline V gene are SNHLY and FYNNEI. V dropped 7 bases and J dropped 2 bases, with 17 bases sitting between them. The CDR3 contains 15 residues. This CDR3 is CASNRDVTPNTEAFF. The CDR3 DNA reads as TGTGCCAGCAACCGGGACGTTACTCCTAACACTGAAGCTTTCTTT.

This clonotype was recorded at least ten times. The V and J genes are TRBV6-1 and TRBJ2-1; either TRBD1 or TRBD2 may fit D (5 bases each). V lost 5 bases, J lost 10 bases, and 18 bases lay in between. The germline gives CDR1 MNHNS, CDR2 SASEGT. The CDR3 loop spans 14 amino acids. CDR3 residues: CASSLLSGTSEQFF. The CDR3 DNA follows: TGTGCCAGCAGTTTACTATCCGGGACCTCGGAGCAGTTCTTC.

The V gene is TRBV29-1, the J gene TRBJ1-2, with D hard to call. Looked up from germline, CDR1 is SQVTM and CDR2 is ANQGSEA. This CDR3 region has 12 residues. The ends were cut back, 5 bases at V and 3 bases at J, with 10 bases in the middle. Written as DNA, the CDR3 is TGCAGCGTTCTGTGGCAAGACTATGGCTACACCTTC. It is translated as CSVLWQDYGYTF.

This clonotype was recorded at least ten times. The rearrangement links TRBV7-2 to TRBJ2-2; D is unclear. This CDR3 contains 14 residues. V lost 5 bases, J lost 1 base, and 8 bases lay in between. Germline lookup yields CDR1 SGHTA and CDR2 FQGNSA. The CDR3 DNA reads TGTGCCAGCAGCCCAGAGCTGAACACCGGGGAGCTGTTTTTT. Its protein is CASSPELNTGELFF.

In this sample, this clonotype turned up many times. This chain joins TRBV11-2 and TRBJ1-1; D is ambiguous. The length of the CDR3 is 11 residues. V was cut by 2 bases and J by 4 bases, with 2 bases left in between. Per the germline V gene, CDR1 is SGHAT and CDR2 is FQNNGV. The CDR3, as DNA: TGTGCCAGCAGCTTAACCACTGAAGCTTTCTTT. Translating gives CASSLTTEAFF.

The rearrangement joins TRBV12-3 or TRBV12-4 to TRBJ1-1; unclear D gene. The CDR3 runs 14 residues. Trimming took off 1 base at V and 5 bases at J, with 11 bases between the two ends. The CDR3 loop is CASSLGAVLTEAFF. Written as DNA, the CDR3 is TGTGCCAGCAGTTTAGGGGCTGTCTTGACTGAAGCTTTCTTT.